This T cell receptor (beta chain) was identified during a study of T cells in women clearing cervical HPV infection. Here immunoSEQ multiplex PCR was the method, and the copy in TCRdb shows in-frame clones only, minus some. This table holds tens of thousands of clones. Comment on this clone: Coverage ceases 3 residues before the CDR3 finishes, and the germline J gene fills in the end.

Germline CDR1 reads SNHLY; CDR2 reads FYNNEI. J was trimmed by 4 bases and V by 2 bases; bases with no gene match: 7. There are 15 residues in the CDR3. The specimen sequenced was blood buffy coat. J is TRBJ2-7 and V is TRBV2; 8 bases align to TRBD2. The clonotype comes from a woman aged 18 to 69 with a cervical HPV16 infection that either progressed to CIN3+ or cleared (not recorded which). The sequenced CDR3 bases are TGTGCCAGCAGTGAACGGGGGGGAAAGGATTACGAG. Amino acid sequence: CASSERGGKDYE. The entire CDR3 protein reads CASSERGGKDYEQYF.